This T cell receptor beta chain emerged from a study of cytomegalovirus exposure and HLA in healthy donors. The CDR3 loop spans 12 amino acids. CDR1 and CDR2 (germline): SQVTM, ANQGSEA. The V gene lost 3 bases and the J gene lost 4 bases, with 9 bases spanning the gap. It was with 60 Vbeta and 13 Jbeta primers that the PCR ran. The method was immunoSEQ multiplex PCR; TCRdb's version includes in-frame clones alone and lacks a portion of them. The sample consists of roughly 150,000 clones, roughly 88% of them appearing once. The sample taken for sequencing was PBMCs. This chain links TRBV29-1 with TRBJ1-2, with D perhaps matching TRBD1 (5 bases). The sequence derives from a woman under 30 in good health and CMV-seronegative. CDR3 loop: CSVEGGGYGYTF. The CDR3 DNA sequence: TGCAGCGTTGAGGGGGGAGGCTATGGCTACACCTTC.